This record looks at one T cell receptor (beta chain) sequence and its context. The germline CDR1 and CDR2 sequences are SGHNT and YYREEE (reference sequence). This CDR3 spans 13 amino acids. The ends lost 4 bases at V and 6 bases at J; junction bases unmatched: 5. Clones were read by immunoSEQ multiplex PCR, and TCRdb kept only the in-frame ones, dropping some. The sample has 100,000 to 150,000 clones, approximately 90% seen once. These data belong to a study of control samples from healthy donors and cancer patients. The TCR was taken from a man aged 18 to 35 in good health. The gene calls are TRBV5-4 and TRBJ2-7; 9 nucleotides align to TRBD1. Sequencing input: blood. The CDR3 here is CASSRGTGREQYF. Here the CDR3 DNA reads TGTGCCAGCAGCAGGGGGACAGGGCGCGAGCAGTACTTC.